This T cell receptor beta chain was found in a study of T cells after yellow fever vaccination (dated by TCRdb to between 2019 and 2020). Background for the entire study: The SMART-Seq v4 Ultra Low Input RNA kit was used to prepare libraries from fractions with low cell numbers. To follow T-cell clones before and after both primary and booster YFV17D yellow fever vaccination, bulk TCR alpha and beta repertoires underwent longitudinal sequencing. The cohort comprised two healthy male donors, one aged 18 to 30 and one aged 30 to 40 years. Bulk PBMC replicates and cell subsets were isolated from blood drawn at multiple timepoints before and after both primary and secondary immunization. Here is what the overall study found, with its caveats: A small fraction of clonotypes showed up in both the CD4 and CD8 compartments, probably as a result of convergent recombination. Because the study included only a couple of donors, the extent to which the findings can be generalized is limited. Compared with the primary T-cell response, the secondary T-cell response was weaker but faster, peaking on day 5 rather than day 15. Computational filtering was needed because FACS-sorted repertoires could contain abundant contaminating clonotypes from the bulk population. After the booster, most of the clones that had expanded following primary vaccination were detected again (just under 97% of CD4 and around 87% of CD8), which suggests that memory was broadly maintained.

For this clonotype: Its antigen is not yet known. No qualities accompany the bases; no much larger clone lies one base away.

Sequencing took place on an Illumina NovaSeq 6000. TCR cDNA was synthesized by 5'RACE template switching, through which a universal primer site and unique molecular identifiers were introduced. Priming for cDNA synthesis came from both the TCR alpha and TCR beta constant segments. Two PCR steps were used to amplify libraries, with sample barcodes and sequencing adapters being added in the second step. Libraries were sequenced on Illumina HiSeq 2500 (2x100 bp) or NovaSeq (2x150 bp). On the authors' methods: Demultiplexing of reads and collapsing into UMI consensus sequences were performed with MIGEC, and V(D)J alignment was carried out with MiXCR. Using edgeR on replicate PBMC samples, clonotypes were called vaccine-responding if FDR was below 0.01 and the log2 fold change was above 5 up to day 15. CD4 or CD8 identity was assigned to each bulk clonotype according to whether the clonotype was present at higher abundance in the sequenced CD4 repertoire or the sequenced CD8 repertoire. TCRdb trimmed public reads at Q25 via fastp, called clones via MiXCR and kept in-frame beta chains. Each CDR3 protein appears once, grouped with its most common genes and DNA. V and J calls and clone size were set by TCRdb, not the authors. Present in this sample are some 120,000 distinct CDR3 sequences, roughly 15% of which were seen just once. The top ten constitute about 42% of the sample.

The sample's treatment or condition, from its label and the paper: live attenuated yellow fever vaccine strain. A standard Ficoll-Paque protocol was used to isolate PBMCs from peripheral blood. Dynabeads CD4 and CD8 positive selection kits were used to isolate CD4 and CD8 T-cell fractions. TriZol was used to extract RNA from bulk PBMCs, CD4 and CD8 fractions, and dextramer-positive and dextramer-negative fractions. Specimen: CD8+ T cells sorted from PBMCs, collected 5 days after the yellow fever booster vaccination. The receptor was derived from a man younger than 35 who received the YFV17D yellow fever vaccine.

The CDR3 reads CAISEDRLMYEAFF. At the DNA level, the sequence is TGTGCCATCAGTGAGGACAGGCTGATGTATGAAGCTTTCTTT. The rearranged segments are TRBV10-3 and TRBJ1-1; a tentative D match to TRBD1 spans 6 bases. A distance of 14 bases separates the germline ends of V and J, which lose 2 bases and 7 bases respectively. The germline V gene supplies CDR1 ENHRY and CDR2 SYGVKD. Including cysteine and phenylalanine, the CDR3 has 14 amino acids. Left in the record is the CDR3 DNA by itself, 42 bases read in frame from the first base.